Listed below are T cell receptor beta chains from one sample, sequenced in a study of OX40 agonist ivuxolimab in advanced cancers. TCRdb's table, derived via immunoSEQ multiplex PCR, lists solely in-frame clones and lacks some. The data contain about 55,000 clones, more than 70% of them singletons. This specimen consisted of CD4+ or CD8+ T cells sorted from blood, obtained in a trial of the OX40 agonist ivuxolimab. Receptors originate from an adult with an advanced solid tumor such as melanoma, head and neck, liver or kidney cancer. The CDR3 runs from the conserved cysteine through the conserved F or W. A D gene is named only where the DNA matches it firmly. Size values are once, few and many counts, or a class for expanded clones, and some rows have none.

CDR3 DNA: TGTGCCTGGGACCGACTAGCGGGGGGGTACTACGAGCAGTACTTC
CDR3 protein: CAWDRLAGGYYEQYF
V gene: TRBV30
clone size: once
D gene: TRBD2
J gene: TRBJ2-7

CDR3 DNA: TGTGCCAGCGCTCCTACTAGCGGGAAGAACAATGAGCAGTTCTTC
CDR3 protein: CASAPTSGKNNEQFF
V gene: TRBV7-3
clone size: NA
D gene: TRBD2
J gene: TRBJ2-1

CDR3 DNA: TGTGCCAGCAGCTCCTCCATGGGACAGCACACCGGGGAGCTGTTTTTT
CDR3 protein: CASSSSMGQHTGELFF
V gene: TRBV7-3
clone size: NA
D gene: TRBD1
J gene: TRBJ2-2

CDR3 DNA: TGTGCCAGCAGTTTAAGGCTAGCGGGCACCTACAATGAGCAGTTCTTC
CDR3 protein: CASSLRLAGTYNEQFF
V gene: TRBV27
clone size: NA
D gene: TRBD2
J gene: TRBJ2-1

CDR3 DNA: TGCGCCAGCAGCTCCCGGACAGGGGTTTACACTGAAGCTTTCTTT
CDR3 protein: CASSSRTGVYTEAFF
V gene: TRBV5-1
clone size: once
D gene: TRBD1
J gene: TRBJ1-1

CDR3 DNA: TGTGCCAGCAGTCCCTACAGGGGAAATAGCAATCAGCCCCAGCATTTT
CDR3 protein: CASSPYRGNSNQPQHF
V gene: TRBV27
clone size: few
D gene: TRBD1
J gene: TRBJ1-5

CDR3 DNA: TGTGCCAGCAGCTTGGCCGGGACAGGGGATCAGCCCCAGCATTTT
CDR3 protein: CASSLAGTGDQPQHF
V gene: TRBV5-6
clone size: NA
D gene: TRBD1
J gene: TRBJ1-5

CDR3 DNA: TGCGCCAGCAGCTTGGGGACCCAAGAGACCCAGTACTTC
CDR3 protein: CASSLGTQETQYF
V gene: TRBV5-1
clone size: NA
D gene: NA
J gene: TRBJ2-5

CDR3 DNA: TGTGCCAGCTACAGCGGGGGGAACACCGGGGAGCTGTTTTTT
CDR3 protein: CASYSGGNTGELFF
V gene: TRBV6-1
clone size: NA
D gene: TRBD2
J gene: TRBJ2-2

CDR3 DNA: TGCAGCGTGGACGATAATGGACAGTGGGCAGATACGCAGTATTTT
CDR3 protein: CSVDDNGQWADTQYF
V gene: TRBV29-1
clone size: NA
D gene: NA
J gene: TRBJ2-3

CDR3 DNA: TGTGCCACCAGTACCCAAAGGAACACTGAAGCTTTCTTT
CDR3 protein: CATSTQRNTEAFF
V gene: TRBV2
clone size: NA
D gene: NA
J gene: TRBJ1-1

CDR3 DNA: TGTGCCAGTACCCCAAAGGGAGGGCAAGGGCTTCAACGAGCTTTCTTT
CDR3 protein: CASTPKGGQGLQRAFF
V gene: TRBV19
clone size: NA
D gene: NA
J gene: TRBJ1-1

CDR3 DNA: TGTGCCAGTAGCCCTGGTGCAGATACGCAGTATTTT
CDR3 protein: CASSPGADTQYF
V gene: TRBV19
clone size: NA
D gene: NA
J gene: TRBJ2-3

CDR3 DNA: TGTGCCAGCAGTGATCACGGCTACGAGCAGTACTTC
CDR3 protein: CASSDHGYEQYF
V gene: TRBV2
clone size: NA
D gene: NA
J gene: TRBJ2-7

CDR3 DNA: TGTGCCTGGAGAAGGGGCTGGAATGAGCAGTTCTTC
CDR3 protein: CAWRRGWNEQFF
V gene: TRBV30
clone size: NA
D gene: NA
J gene: TRBJ2-1

CDR3 DNA: TGCGCCAGCAGCCAAGACATAGCGGGAGGGCCGGAGACCCAGTACTTC
CDR3 protein: CASSQDIAGGPETQYF
V gene: TRBV4-1
clone size: NA
D gene: TRBD2
J gene: TRBJ2-5

CDR3 DNA: TGTGCCAGCAAGCTTAGTCCCCTCCTGGACACTGAAGCTTTCTTT
CDR3 protein: CASKLSPLLDTEAFF
V gene: TRBV7-2
clone size: NA
D gene: NA
J gene: TRBJ1-1

CDR3 DNA: TGTGCCAGCAGTTTTCTCGGCACTGAAGCTTTCTTT
CDR3 protein: CASSFLGTEAFF
V gene: TRBV27
clone size: NA
D gene: NA
J gene: TRBJ1-1

CDR3 DNA: TGTGCCTGGAGTGTCTCTGGTGCTGAAAAACTGTTTTTT
CDR3 protein: CAWSVSGAEKLFF
V gene: TRBV30
clone size: few
D gene: NA
J gene: TRBJ1-4

CDR3 DNA: TGTGCCAGCAGCTCTAAAACCGGGGAGCTGTTTTTT
CDR3 protein: CASSSKTGELFF
V gene: TRBV7-9
clone size: NA
D gene: NA
J gene: TRBJ2-2

CDR3 DNA: TGTGCCAGCAGGAATCAACACCTAAGCTCCTACGAGCAGTACTTC
CDR3 protein: CASRNQHLSSYEQYF
V gene: TRBV28
clone size: NA
D gene: NA
J gene: TRBJ2-7

CDR3 DNA: TGTGCCACCAAGGAGCGGGTCCAAGAGACCCAGTACTTC
CDR3 protein: CATKERVQETQYF
V gene: TRBV10-3
clone size: NA
D gene: NA
J gene: TRBJ2-5